This T cell receptor (beta chain) appears in the sequencing data of a study of CD8+CD57+ T cells in acquired aplastic anemia. Study in general: Sorted CD4+ and CD8+ cell DNA averaged roughly 3.2 ug. Study-wide points: No significant difference in CD8+ Simpson's diversity was found between patients and controls. Roughly 27 shared CD8+ CDR3s appeared highly expressed within patients' immunodominant clones.

As to this clonotype: Its antigen is undetermined.

The sequenced patients had an expansion of CD8+CD57+ cells seen by flow cytometry. The template used for profiling TCR beta VDJ and CDR3 was genomic DNA. TCRdb passed the reads through MiXCR, listing each CDR3 protein once. The data hold about 180,000 distinct CDR3 sequences, with 48% observed a single time. Germline V gives CDR1 SEHNR, CDR2 FQNEAQ (reference sequence). Losses at the gene ends were 9 bases for V and 1 base for J; bases not matched to a gene: 4. The CDR3 is 13 residues long. Specimen: sorted CD4+, CD8+, or CD8+CD57+ T cells (not recorded which) from PBMCs. This chain connects TRBV7-9 to TRBJ2-3; TRBD2 matches 7 bases. The origin of this receptor is a human donor with aplastic anemia. CDR3 protein: CASLAGGTDTQYF. CDR3 in DNA: TGTGCCAGTCTCGCGGGGGGCACAGATACGCAGTATTTT.